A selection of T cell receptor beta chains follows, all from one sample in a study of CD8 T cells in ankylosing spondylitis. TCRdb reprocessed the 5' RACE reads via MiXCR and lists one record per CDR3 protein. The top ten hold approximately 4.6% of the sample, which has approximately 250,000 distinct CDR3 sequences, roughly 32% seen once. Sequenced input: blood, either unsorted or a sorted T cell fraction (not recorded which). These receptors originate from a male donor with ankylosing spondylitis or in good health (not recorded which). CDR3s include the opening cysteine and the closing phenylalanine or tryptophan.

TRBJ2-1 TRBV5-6 CASRISGRDEQFF
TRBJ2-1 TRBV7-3 CASTLGTTYNEQFF
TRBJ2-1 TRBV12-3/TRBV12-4 CASSLLTLAGGYNEQFF
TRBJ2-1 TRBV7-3 CASSPGGAGGLNEQFF
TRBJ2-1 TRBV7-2 CASSFMRGHEQFF
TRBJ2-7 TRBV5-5 CASSLLGAAYEQYF
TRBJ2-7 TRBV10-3 CAINADGNEQYF
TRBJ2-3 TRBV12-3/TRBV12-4 CASTSSGGASTDTQYF
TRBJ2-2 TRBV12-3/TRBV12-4 CASSPGGNTGELFF
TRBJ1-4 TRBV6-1 CASRGPGDGREKLFF
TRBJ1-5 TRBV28 CASRGSGINQPQHF
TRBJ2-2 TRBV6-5 CASSYVGGAGELFF
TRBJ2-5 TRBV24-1 CATSLGAQETQYF
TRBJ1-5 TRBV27 CASSYRNSNQPQHF
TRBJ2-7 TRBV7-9 CASSLATDSSYEQYF
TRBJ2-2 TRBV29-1 CSVTDRVNTGELFF
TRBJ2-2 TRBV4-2 CASSQDGGSGLGEAGELFF
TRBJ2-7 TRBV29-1 CSGTSGGGYEQYF
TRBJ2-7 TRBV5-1 CASSSGILIRQGIPYEQYF
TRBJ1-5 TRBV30 CAWSVRGGSNQPQHF
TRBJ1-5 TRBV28 CASSQQGLGNQPQHF
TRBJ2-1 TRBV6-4 CASSDSEASSYNEQFF
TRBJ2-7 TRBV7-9 CASSPPGLSDYEQYF
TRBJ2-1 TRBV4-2 CASSSDRGPNEQFF
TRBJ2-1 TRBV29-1 CSVRERSYNEQFF
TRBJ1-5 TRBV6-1 CASTIYYGSNQPQHF
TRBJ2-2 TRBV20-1 CSASAPAARPGELFF
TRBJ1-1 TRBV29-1 CSVWALNTEAFF
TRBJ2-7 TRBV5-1 CASSLRSGPYEQYF
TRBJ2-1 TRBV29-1 CSANPRDWDEQFF
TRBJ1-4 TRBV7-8 CASSLVGGPTTATNEKLFF
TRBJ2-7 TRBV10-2 CASSERTGAYEQYF
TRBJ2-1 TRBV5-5 CASSRGQGAGNEQFF
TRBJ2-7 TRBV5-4 CASSLEGVTYEQYF
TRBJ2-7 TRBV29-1 CSVGQVGYEQYF
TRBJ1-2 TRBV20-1 CSARRDRVEGYTF
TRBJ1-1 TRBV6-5 CASSSLAEAFF
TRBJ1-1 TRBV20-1 CSASGTGGGHTEAFF